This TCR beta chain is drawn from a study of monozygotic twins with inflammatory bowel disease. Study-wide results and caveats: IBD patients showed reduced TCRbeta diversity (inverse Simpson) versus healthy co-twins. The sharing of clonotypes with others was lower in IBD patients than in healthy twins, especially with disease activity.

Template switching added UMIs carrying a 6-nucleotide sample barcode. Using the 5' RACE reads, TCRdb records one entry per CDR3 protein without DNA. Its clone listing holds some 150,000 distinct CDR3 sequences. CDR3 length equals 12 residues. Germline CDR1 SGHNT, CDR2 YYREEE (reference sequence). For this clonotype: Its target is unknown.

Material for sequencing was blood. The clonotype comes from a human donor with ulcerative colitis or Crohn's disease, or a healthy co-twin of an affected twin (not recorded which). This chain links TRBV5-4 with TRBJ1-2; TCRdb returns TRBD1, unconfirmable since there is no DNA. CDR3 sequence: CASSQRTGIYTF.